In its sample, the clone carrying this T cell receptor (beta chain) was seen a few times. Losses at the gene ends were 5 bases for V and 7 bases for J; bases not matched to a gene: 10. The germline gives CDR1 SNHLY, CDR2 FYNNEI. The CDR3 consists of 15 residues. Original handling: Reference gene primer amplification gave nucleated cell count estimates. Profiling relied on immunoSEQ multiplex PCR, and the TCRdb table lists in-frame clones only, not all of them. V, J and clone size derive from that table, while D and trimming were established from the DNA sequence. Here the sample spans about 75,000 clones, about 87% being singletons. The record originates from a study of blood T cell repertoires in COVID-19. Overall study: Samples came from the United States, Italy and Spain, spanning acute and convalescent COVID-19.

The chain uses TRBV2 and TRBJ2-1, with 8 nucleotides matching TRBD2. Material for sequencing was peripheral blood. This receptor was obtained from a woman between 45 and 65 years old with acute or convalescent COVID-19. CDR3 bases: TGTGCCAGCAGTTCCGGGACTAGGGGTGGGAATGAGCAGTTCTTC. Translation gives CASSSGTRGGNEQFF. The variable domain in full, with the rest retrieved from reference TRBV2 and TRBJ2-1, is EPEVTQTPSHQVTQMGQEVILRCVPISNHLYFYWYRQILGQKVEFLVSFYNNEISEKSEIFDDQFSVERPDGSNFTLKIRSTKLEDSAMYFCASSSGTRGGNEQFFGPGTRLTVL.